This TCR beta chain originates from a study of T cells in Graves' hyperthyroidism and ophthalmopathy. The study's findings and limits: Stable hyperthyroidism was told apart from ophthalmopathy by a model built on 13 V-J features.

The V gene lost 8 bases and the J gene lost 1 base, with 11 bases spanning the gap. Germline loops: CDR1 DFQATT, CDR2 SNEGSKA (reference sequence). There are 12 residues in the CDR3. TCR beta CDR3 sequences were amplified from RNA transcripts. HTBI primers were used for first-round RT-PCR of the TCR CDR3. TCRdb used MiXCR to reprocess the multiplex PCR reads, holding one entry per CDR3 protein. This table has some 460,000 distinct CDR3 sequences, less than 20% appearing once. This clonotype was recorded many times. The antigen is not known. The study left out patients who had uncontrolled infection, other autoimmune disease, pregnancy or lactation.

The chain combines TRBV20-1 with TRBJ1-1; D may be TRBD1 (5 bases). The clonotype was recovered from a woman younger than 35 with Graves' hyperthyroidism. The specimen was blood. CDR3 in DNA: TGCAGTTCGCCGAGGGGGAACACTGAAGCTTTCTTT. This sequence encodes CSSPRGNTEAFF.